The T cell receptor beta chain under discussion was sequenced for a study of blood T cell repertoires in COVID-19. Study-wide background: Italy, Spain and the United States were the sources of the convalescent and acute COVID-19 samples. Sources were T cells, B-cell-depleted T cells, or PBMCs; the material itself was cDNA or gDNA.

In germline, CDR1 is MDHEN, CDR2 SYDVKM. The V gene end was trimmed by 4 bases and the J gene end by 3 bases; junction bases not matched to a gene: 8. CDR3 size: 15 residues. The assay was immunoSEQ multiplex PCR, and TCRdb's table has in-frame clones only and misses some. The table has around 200,000 clones, 80% seen once. The chain has TRBV28 and TRBJ1-2, with TRBD1 identical over 7 bases. The sequenced sample consisted of PBMCs or T cells enriched from blood (not recorded which). The receptor was derived from a middle-aged woman with acute COVID-19. The CDR3 DNA reads TGTGCCAGCAGTTCCCCAGGGGGGTCTGACTATGGCTACACCTTC. Protein sequence: CASSSPGGSDYGYTF.